The next 2 T cell receptor beta chains were all read from a single sample in a study of cytomegalovirus exposure and HLA in healthy donors. PCR employed 60 Vbeta and 13 Jbeta primers. Generated by immunoSEQ multiplex PCR, the TCRdb table keeps only in-frame clones and is missing some. The sample carries 90,000 or so clones, 65% to 80% recorded once. Input material: PBMCs. These receptors all come from a woman in her fifties or sixties in good health and CMV-seropositive.

The chain recombines TRBV18 with TRBJ1-5; D is undetermined. The V end lost 2 bases, the J end lost 3 bases, and 8 bases lay between the germline ends. In germline, CDR1 is KGHSH, CDR2 LQKENI. This CDR3 spans 14 amino acids. For the CDR3, the DNA is TGTGCCAGCTCACCAGAGATCGACAATCAGCCCCAGCATTTT. This translates into CASSPEIDNQPQHF.

The chain uses TRBV5-1 and TRBJ2-1; TRBD2 agrees at 11 bases. Germline-derived CDR1 and CDR2 are SGHRS and YFSETQ. The length of the CDR3 is 16 residues. V dropped 3 bases and J dropped 7; count of bases not matched to a gene: 9. This CDR3 reads CASSSVSGRALNEQFF. The DNA of the CDR3 is TGCGCCAGCAGCTCCGTTAGCGGGAGGGCCCTGAATGAGCAGTTCTTC.